This TCR beta chain was captured in a study of vaccination effects on CD4 cells after COVID-19. The protocol was immunoSEQ multiplex PCR, while the TCRdb copy is restricted to in-frame clones and leaves out a portion. The sample yields roughly 63,000 clones, around 78% seen once. For this clone: Its antigen is unidentified.

Using viral peptide pools, the ViraFEST assay grew out antigen-specific CD4+ T cells prior to sequencing. On roughly day 10 of culture, CD4+ T cells were separated out. All participants had two doses of either the BNT162b2 or mRNA-1273 vaccine. In germline, CDR1 is LNHDA, CDR2 SQIVND (reference sequence). V lost 2 bases and J lost 3; bases outside the gene matches: 8. The CDR3 sequence is 17 residues long. This receptor was identified in a human donor who received a COVID-19 vaccine. The sample was CD4+ T cells from PBMCs cultured with HCoV-OC43 spike peptides, taken after COVID-19 vaccination. Regarding subset: HCoV-OC43 spike overlapping peptide pool stimulation. The chain links TRBV19 to TRBJ1-5; TRBD1 aligns across 9 bases. The CDR3 region is CASSIPARDRANQPQHF. Here the CDR3 DNA reads TGTGCCAGTAGTATACCGGCCCGGGACAGGGCCAATCAGCCCCAGCATTTT.